Listed below are T cell receptor beta chains from one sample, sequenced in a study of blood T cell repertoires in COVID-19. Method: immunoSEQ multiplex PCR; TCRdb's copy keeps in-frame clones and lacks some. The repertoire holds 90,000 to 150,000 clones, with around 80% as singletons. The sample comprised peripheral blood. Every receptor here comes from a woman older than 75 with acute or convalescent COVID-19. Both conserved end residues are part of each CDR3. D genes are given only for firm matches. The size of a clone is reported for some rows only, either as once, few or many, or as a class for expanded clones.

TRBJ1-1 | once | TRBV30 | NA | TGTGCCTGGAGTGTAAGGGCAGGGGATACTGAAGCTTTCTTT | CAWSVRAGDTEAFF
TRBJ1-3 | NA | TRBV30 | NA | TGTGCCTGGACGCGAGGATTTAACACCATATATTTT | CAWTRGFNTIYF
TRBJ1-6 | NA | TRBV27 | NA | TGTGCCAGCAGTTCACCCAGCGGTTTCCCTAATTCACCCCTCCACTTT | CASSSPSGFPNSPLHF
TRBJ1-1 | few | TRBV5-1 | TRBD1 | TGCGCCAGCAGCTTTCACAGGGGGCAAGGGAACACTGAAGCTTTCTTT | CASSFHRGQGNTEAFF
TRBJ2-5 | NA | TRBV9 | NA | TGTGCCAGCAGCGTAGCTCTTCAAGAGACCCAGTACTTC | CASSVALQETQYF
TRBJ2-2 | NA | TRBV30 | NA | TGTGCCTGGAGTGCCATGAACACCGGGGAGCTGTTTTTT | CAWSAMNTGELFF
TRBJ1-1 | few | TRBV2 | NA | TGTGCCACCCTTTACAGGCCGAACACTGAAGCTTTCTTT | CATLYRPNTEAFF
TRBJ2-1 | NA | TRBV7-9 | NA | TGTGCCAGCAGCCTTCAAAGCACTAGTGTCGATGAGCAGTTCTTC | CASSLQSTSVDEQFF
TRBJ1-4 | NA | TRBV7-2 | TRBD1 | TGTGCCAGCAGCTTAGGGGACAGGGTTGAAAAACTGTTTTTT | CASSLGDRVEKLFF
TRBJ2-7 | NA | TRBV30 | TRBD2 | TGTGCCTGTTCCCGGGGCCTGACTAGCGGGTACGAGCAGTACTTC | CACSRGLTSGYEQYF
TRBJ2-1 | NA | TRBV18 | TRBD1 | TGTGCCAGCTCAAGACAGACTCCGGGACAGGGTAGCTCTGAGCAGTTCTTC | CASSRQTPGQGSSEQFF
TRBJ2-2 | NA | TRBV7-3 | TRBD2 | TGTGCCACCGGGACTAGCGGAAACACCGGGGAGCTGTTTTTT | CATGTSGNTGELFF
TRBJ2-3 | NA | TRBV2 | TRBD2 | TGTGCCAGCAAAGGGACTAGCGGCACAGATACGCAGTATTTT | CASKGTSGTDTQYF
TRBJ1-5 | NA | TRBV7-2 | NA | TGTGCCAGCAGCTTAGTGGGGGGGGGATTTGAGCAGCCCCAGCATTTT | CASSLVGGGFEQPQHF
TRBJ1-1 | NA | TRBV5-4 | TRBD1 | TGTGCCAGCAGCGGGACAGGGATGAACACTGAAGCTTTCTTT | CASSGTGMNTEAFF
TRBJ1-6 | NA | TRBV7-8 | TRBD1 | TGTGCCAGCAGCGCCCACAGGGGCGATTCACCCCTCCACTTT | CASSAHRGDSPLHF
TRBJ2-5 | NA | TRBV5-8 | NA | TGTGCCAGCAGCTTGGACAGGGAGGAGACCCAGTACTTC | CASSLDREETQYF
TRBJ2-1 | NA | TRBV6-6 | TRBD2 | TGTGCCAGCAGGAAAGGGACTAGCGGGAGGGTAAATGAGCAGTTCTTC | CASRKGTSGRVNEQFF
TRBJ1-1 | NA | TRBV9 | NA | TGTGCCAGCAGCGTAGGACACGTGAACACTGAAGCTTTCTTT | CASSVGHVNTEAFF
TRBJ1-1 | NA | TRBV28 | NA | TGTGCCAGCAGTATTTCACAGAGGAGGAGCAAAGCTTTCTTT | CASSISQRRSKAFF
TRBJ2-7 | NA | TRBV2 | NA | TGTGCCAGCAGTGTCCAGCGGATGGCCTACGAGCAGTACTTC | CASSVQRMAYEQYF
TRBJ1-5 | NA | TRBV19 | NA | TGTGCCAGTACCCTCGGCAATCAGCCCCAGCATTTT | CASTLGNQPQHF
TRBJ2-2 | NA | TRBV28 | NA | TGTGCCAGCAGTTTGAGCCTAAGGAGCGGGGAGCTGTTTTTT | CASSLSLRSGELFF
TRBJ1-3 | NA | TRBV7-9 | NA | TGTGCCAGCAGCCAAGACAGTTTTTCGGAAAACACCATATATTTT | CASSQDSFSENTIYF
TRBJ1-1 | NA | TRBV5-1 | NA | TGCGCCAGCAGGATGGAGCCAGGGGCGGATTTCTCGAACACTGAAGCTTTCTTT | CASRMEPGADFSNTEAFF
TRBJ2-2 | NA | TRBV3-1/TRBV3-2 | TRBD2 | TGTGCCAGCAGCCGACCGGGTAGCGGGGGGCCCACCGGGGAGCTGTTTTTT | CASSRPGSGGPTGELFF
TRBJ1-5 | NA | TRBV7-3 | NA | TGTGCCAGCAGCCCTGACAGCCCAGGGTTATATCAGCCCCAGCATTTT | CASSPDSPGLYQPQHF
TRBJ2-5 | NA | TRBV18 | NA | TGTGCCAGCTCACCACAACAGGGCCAAGAGACCCAGTACTTC | CASSPQQGQETQYF
TRBJ2-1 | NA | TRBV7-3 | NA | TGTGCCAGCAGCTCTACAGGGAACTCTTTCAATGAGCAGTTCTTC | CASSSTGNSFNEQFF
TRBJ1-2 | few | TRBV12-3/TRBV12-4 | NA | TGTGCCAGCAGCTCCCAGGGCTATGGCTACACCTTC | CASSSQGYGYTF
TRBJ2-7 | once | TRBV23-1 | TRBD2 | TGCGCCAGCAGTCCAGGGTCGAGACTAGCGGACTACGAGCAGTACTTC | CASSPGSRLADYEQYF
TRBJ1-6 | NA | TRBV19 | TRBD1 | TGTGCCAGTAGTATCGGACAGGGGGCAAAGAGTACCCTCCACTTT | CASSIGQGAKSTLHF
TRBJ1-5 | NA | TRBV30 | TRBD1 | TGTGCCTGGAGTGGAGGACAGGAAAAGCCCCAGCATTTT | CAWSGGQEKPQHF
TRBJ1-6 | few | TRBV5-4 | NA | TGTGCCAGCAGCTTGATAAACGAGGCCTCACCCCTCCACTTT | CASSLINEASPLHF
TRBJ1-2 | NA | TRBV30 | NA | TGTGCCTGGAGTGGACTGGATGGCTACACCTTC | CAWSGLDGYTF